This T cell receptor (beta chain) was recovered during a study of shared clonotypes between healthy human individuals. Using immunoSEQ multiplex PCR, the repertoire was profiled, and TCRdb retains in-frame clones only, with some absent. The data show 450,000 to 700,000 clones, over 95% seen once. Naive CD8 cells comprised CD45RO-negative, CCR7-positively selected cells, excluding terminally differentiated effector memory CD45RA+ cells. The CDR3 is made up of 16 amino acids. Germline V gives CDR1 MGHRA, CDR2 YSYEKL. V shed 3 bases and J 8 bases; nucleotides not matched to a gene: 8. Sample: naive CD8+ T cells sorted from blood. J is TRBJ2-4 and V is TRBV4-1; 12 positions match TRBD2. The TCR comes from a woman under 40 in good health. CDR3 protein: CASSQSPGLAGDIQYF. In DNA, the CDR3 is TGCGCCAGCAGCCAGTCCCCGGGACTAGCGGGTGACATTCAGTACTTC.